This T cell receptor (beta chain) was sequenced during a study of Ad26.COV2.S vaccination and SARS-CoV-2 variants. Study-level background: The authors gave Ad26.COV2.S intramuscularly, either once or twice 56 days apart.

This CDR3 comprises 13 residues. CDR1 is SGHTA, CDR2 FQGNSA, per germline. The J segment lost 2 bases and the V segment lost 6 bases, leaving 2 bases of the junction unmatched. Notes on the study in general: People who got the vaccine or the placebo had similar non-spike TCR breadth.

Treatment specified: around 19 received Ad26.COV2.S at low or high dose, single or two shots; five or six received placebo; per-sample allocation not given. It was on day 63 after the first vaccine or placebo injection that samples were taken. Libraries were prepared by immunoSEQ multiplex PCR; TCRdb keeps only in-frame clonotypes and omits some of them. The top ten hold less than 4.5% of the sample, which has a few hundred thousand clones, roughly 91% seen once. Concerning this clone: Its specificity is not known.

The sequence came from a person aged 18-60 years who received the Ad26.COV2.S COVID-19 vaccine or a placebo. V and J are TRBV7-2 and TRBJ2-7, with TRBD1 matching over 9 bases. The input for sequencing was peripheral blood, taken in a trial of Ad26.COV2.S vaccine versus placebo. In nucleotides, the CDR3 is TGTGCCAGCAGGAGGGACAGGGCCTACGAGCAGTACTTC. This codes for CASRRDRAYEQYF.